The 4 T cell receptor beta chains below come from one sample, sequenced in a study of OX40 agonist ivuxolimab in advanced cancers. Using immunoSEQ multiplex PCR, the repertoire was profiled, and TCRdb retains in-frame clones only, with some absent. This table holds roughly 92,000 clones, 80% to 95% found once. Sequencing was performed on CD4+ or CD8+ T cells sorted from blood, taken in a trial of the OX40 agonist ivuxolimab. These receptors were collected from an adult with an advanced solid tumor such as melanoma, head and neck, liver or kidney cancer.

The V and J genes are TRBV27 and TRBJ1-5, with D unresolved. The germline CDR1 and CDR2 sequences are MNHEY and SMNVEV (reference sequence). The CDR3 is 14 residues long. Deletions cut 6 bases from V and 3 bases from J, with 12 bases between. Here the CDR3 DNA reads TGTGCCAGCAGCTACCGGGGTATCAATCAGCCCCAGCATTTT. It specifies CASSYRGINQPQHF.

The rearrangement links TRBV18 to TRBJ2-3, with a tentative D call TRBD2 (6 bases). Germline CDR1 is KGHSH and CDR2 is LQKENI. The V and J ends lost 3 bases and 6 bases respectively, with 25 bases between them. The CDR3 is made up of 18 amino acids. The DNA for the CDR3 is TGTGCCAGCTCACCTCCGTCACTAGCCCATAATAAGTGGGATACGCAGTATTTT. This codes for CASSPPSLAHNKWDTQYF.

This rearrangement joins TRBV14 to TRBJ2-5; perhaps D is TRBD1 or TRBD2 (5 bases each). V was trimmed by 6 bases and J by 4 bases, leaving 9 bases between them. From germline, CDR1 is SGHDN and CDR2 FVKESK. This CDR3 contains 12 residues. The CDR3 sequence: CASRLGGETQYF. CDR3 DNA sequence: TGTGCCAGCAGACTTGGGGGAGAGACCCAGTACTTC.

Regarding this clone: Other DNA sequences in this specimen translate into the identical CDR3. CDR3 nucleotides: TGTGCCAGCAGCTTAGGTGTGAACACTGAAGCTTTCTTT. Amino acid sequence: CASSLGVNTEAFF. The genes are TRBV11-2 and TRBJ1-1; D uncertain. There are 13 residues in the CDR3. V was pared by 1 base and J by 0 bases, with 3 bases between. Per germline, CDR1 SGHAT and CDR2 FQNNGV.